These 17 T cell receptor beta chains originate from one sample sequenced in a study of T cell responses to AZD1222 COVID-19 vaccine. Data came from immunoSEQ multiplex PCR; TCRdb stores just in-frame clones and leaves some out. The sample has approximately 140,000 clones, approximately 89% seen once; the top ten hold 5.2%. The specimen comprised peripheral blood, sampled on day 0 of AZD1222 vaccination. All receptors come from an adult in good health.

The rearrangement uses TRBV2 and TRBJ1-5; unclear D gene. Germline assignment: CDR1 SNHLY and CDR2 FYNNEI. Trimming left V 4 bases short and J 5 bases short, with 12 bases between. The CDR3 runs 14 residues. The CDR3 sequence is CASSVGRRDQPQHF. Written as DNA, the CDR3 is TGTGCCAGCAGTGTCGGTAGGAGGGATCAGCCCCAGCATTTT.

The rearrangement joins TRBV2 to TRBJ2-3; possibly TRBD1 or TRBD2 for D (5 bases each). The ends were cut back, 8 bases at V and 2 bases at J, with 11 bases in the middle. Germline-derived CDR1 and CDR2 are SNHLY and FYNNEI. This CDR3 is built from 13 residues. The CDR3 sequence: CASSGTTTDTQYF. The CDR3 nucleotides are TGTGCCAGCTCCGGGACCACCACAGATACGCAGTATTTT.

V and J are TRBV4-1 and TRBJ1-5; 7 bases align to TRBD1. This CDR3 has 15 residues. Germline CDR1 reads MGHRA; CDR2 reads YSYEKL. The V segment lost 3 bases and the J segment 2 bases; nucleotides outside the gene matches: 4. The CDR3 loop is CASSQGDRGNQPQHF. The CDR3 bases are TGCGCCAGCAGCCAGGGCGACAGGGGCAATCAGCCCCAGCATTTT.

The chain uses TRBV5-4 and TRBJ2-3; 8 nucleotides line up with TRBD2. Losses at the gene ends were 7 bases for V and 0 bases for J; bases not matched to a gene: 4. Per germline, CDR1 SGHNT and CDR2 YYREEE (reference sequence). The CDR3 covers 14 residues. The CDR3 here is CASRAGGSTDTQYF. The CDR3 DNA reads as TGTGCCAGCCGCGCGGGAGGTAGCACAGATACGCAGTATTTT.

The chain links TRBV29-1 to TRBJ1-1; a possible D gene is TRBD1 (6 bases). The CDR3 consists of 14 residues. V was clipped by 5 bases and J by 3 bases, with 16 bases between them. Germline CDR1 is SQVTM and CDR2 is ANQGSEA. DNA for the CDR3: TGCAGCGTTACAGCTACACAGGGTGACACTGAAGCTTTCTTT. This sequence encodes CSVTATQGDTEAFF. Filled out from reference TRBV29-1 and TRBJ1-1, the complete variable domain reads SAVISQKPSRDICQRGTSLTIQCQVDSQVTMMFWYRQQPGQSLTLIATANQGSEATYESGFVIDKFPISRPNLTFSTLTVSNMSPEDSSIYLCSVTATQGDTEAFFGQGTRLTVV.

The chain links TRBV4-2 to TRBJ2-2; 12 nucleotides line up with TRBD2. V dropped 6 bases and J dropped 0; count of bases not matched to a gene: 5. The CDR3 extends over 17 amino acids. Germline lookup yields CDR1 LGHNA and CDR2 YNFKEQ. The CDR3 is CASRRTSGAPNTGELFF. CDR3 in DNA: TGTGCCAGCAGACGGACTAGCGGGGCGCCGAACACCGGGGAGCTGTTTTTT.

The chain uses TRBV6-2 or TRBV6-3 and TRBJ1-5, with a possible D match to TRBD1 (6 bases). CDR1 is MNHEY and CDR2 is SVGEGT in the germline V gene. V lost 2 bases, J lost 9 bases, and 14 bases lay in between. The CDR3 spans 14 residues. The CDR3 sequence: CASSYPNRVRPQHF. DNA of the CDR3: TGTGCCAGCAGTTACCCCAACAGGGTGCGGCCCCAGCATTTT.

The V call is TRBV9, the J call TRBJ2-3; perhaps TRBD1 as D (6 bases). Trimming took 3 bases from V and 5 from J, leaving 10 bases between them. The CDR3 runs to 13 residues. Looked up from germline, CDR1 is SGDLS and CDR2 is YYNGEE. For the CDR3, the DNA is TGTGCCAGCAGCGGAACAGGGTTAGATACGCAGTATTTT. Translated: CASSGTGLDTQYF.

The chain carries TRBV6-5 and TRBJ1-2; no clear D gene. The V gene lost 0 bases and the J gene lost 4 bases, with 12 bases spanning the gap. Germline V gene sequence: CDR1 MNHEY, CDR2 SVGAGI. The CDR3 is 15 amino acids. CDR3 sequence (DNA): TGTGCCAGCAGTTACTCGATGCTGTCGGGCTATGGCTACACCTTC. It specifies CASSYSMLSGYGYTF.

CDR3 nucleotides: TGTGCCAGTAGTATAAAGGGATGGAACACTGAAGCTTTCTTT. It encodes CASSIKGWNTEAFF. The rearrangement links TRBV19 to TRBJ1-1, with D uncertain. The CDR3 sequence is 14 residues long. Trimming shortened V by 2 bases and J by 1 base, and 8 bases separated the two germline ends. Germline lookup yields CDR1 LNHDA and CDR2 SQIVND (reference sequence).

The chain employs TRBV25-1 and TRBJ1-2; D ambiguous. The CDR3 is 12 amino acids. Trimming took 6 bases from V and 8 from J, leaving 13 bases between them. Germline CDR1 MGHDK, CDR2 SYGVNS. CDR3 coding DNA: TGTGCCAGCAGCGCCTTTTCCATGGGCTACACCTTC. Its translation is CASSAFSMGYTF.

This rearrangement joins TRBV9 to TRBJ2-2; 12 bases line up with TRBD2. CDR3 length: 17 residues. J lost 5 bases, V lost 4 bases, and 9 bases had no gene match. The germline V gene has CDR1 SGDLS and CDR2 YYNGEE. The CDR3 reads CASSLTSGSWETGELFF. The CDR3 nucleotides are TGTGCCAGCAGCCTGACTAGCGGGAGTTGGGAAACCGGGGAGCTGTTTTTT.

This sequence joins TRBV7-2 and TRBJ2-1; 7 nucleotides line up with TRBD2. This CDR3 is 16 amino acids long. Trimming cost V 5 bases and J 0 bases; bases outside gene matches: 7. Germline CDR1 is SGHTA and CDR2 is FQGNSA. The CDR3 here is CASSRSGWSSYNEQFF. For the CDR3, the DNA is TGTGCCAGCAGCCGTAGCGGGTGGAGCTCCTACAATGAGCAGTTCTTC.

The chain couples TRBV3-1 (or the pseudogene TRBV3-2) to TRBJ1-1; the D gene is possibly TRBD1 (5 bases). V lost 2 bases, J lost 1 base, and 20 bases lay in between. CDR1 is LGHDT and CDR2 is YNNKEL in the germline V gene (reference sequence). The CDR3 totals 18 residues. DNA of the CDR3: TGTGCCAGCAGCCAAACGACGATATACAGGAGACGGAACACTGAAGCTTTCTTT. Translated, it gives CASSQTTIYRRRNTEAFF.

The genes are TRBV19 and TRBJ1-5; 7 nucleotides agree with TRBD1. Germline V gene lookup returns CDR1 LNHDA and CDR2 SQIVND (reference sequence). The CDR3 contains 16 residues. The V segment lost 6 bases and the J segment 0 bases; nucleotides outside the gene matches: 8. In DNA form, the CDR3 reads TGTGCCAGTAGCCCGGTGGGACAGAATAGCAATCAGCCCCAGCATTTT. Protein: CASSPVGQNSNQPQHF.

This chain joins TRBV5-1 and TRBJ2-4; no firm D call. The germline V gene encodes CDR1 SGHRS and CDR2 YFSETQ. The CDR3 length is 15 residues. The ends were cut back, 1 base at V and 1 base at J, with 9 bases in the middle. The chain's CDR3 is CASSLYPEAKNIQYF. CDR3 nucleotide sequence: TGCGCCAGCAGCTTGTACCCTGAGGCCAAAAACATTCAGTACTTC.

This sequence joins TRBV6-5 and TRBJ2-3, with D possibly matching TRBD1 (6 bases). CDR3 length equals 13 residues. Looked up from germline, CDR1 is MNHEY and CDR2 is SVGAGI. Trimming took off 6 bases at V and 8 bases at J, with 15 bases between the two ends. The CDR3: CASSRQGSGTQYF. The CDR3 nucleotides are TGTGCCAGCAGCCGCCAGGGGTCCGGTACGCAGTATTTT.